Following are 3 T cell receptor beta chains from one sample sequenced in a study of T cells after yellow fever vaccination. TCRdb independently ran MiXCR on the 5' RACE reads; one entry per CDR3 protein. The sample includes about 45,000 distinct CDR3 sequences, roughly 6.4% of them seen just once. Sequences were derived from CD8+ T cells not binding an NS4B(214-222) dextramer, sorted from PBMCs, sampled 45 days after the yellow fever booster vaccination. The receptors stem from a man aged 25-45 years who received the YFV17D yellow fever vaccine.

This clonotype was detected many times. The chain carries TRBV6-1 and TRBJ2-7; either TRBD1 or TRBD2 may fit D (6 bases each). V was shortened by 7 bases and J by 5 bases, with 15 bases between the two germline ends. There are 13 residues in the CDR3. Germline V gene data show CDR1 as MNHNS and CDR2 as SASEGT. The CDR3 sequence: CASNDGGSDEQYF. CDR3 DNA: TGTGCCAGCAATGACGGGGGCTCAGACGAGCAGTACTTC.

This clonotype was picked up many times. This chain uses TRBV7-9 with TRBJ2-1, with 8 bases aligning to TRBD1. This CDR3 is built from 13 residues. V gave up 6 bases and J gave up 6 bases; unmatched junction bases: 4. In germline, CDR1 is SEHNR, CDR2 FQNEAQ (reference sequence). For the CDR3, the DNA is TGTGCCAGCAGTCCTGACAGGGGCAATGAGCAGTTCTTC. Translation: CASSPDRGNEQFF.

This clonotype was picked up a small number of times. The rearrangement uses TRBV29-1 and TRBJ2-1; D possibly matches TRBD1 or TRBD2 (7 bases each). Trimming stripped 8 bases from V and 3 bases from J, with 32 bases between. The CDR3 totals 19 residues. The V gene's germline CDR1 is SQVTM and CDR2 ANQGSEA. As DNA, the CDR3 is TGCAGCACCCAGGGGGGGACGGGCAAGAGAATGGGGTACTACAATGAGCAGTTCTTC. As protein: CSTQGGTGKRMGYYNEQFF.